Listed here are 18 T cell receptor beta chains from one sample, sequenced in a study of blood T cell repertoires in COVID-19. The table came from immunoSEQ multiplex PCR; TCRdb's copy has only in-frame clones and leaves some out. This sample carries 140,000 or so clones, 80% to 90% of them seen once, and the ten largest clones take over 2.5%. The sample was peripheral blood. The receptors derive from a human donor with acute or convalescent COVID-19. The donor label of this sample is uncertain.

The chain uses TRBV12-3 or TRBV12-4 and TRBJ2-1; D not resolved. Trimming stripped 5 bases from V and 6 bases from J, with 11 bases between. This CDR3 is 13 amino acids long. DNA for the CDR3: TGTGCCAGCAGTAGAGGCCCTATCAATGAGCAGTTCTTC. Protein: CASSRGPINEQFF.

The CDR3 DNA sequence: TGTGCCAGCAGCAAAACGGGGGTTGTAGAGACCCAGTACTTC. This encodes CASSKTGVVETQYF. The genes are TRBV7-2 and TRBJ2-5, with TRBD2 as a possible D gene (6 bases). CDR3 length equals 14 residues. Germline CDR1 is SGHTA and CDR2 is FQGNSA. The V gene lost 5 bases and the J gene lost 4 bases, with 14 bases spanning the gap. Full variable domain (remainder filled in from reference TRBV7-2 and TRBJ2-5): GAGVSQSPSNKVTEKGKDVELRCDPISGHTALYWYRQSLGQGLEFLIYFQGNSAPDKSGLPSDRFSAERTGGSVSTLTIQRTQQEDSAVYLCASSKTGVVETQYFGPGTRLLVL.

The chain links TRBV28 to TRBJ2-5; 12 nucleotides align to TRBD2. Germline CDR1 is MDHEN and CDR2 is SYDVKM. Trimming at V came to 8 bases and at J to 5 bases, leaving 3 bases not matched to a gene. This CDR3 region has 13 residues. CDR3 nucleotides: TGTGCCAGCGGACTAGCGGGGCCGGAGACCCAGTACTTC. Translated: CASGLAGPETQYF. Full variable domain (missing parts from reference TRBV28 and TRBJ2-5): DVKVTQSSRYLVKRTGEKVFLECVQDMDHENMFWYRQDPGLGLRLIYFSYDVKMKEKGDIPEGYSVSREKKERFSLILESASTNQTSMYLCASGLAGPETQYFGPGTRLLVL.

The chain recombines TRBV29-1 with TRBJ2-7; TRBD2 matches 15 bases. The CDR3 has 14 residues. The V and J ends lost 6 bases and 4 bases, in that order; junction bases with no gene match: 4. Germline lookup yields CDR1 SQVTM and CDR2 ANQGSEA. DNA for the CDR3: TGCAGCGTAGGGACTAGCGGGGGGAAATACGAGCAGTACTTC. It codes for CSVGTSGGKYEQYF.

The gene calls are TRBV12-3 or TRBV12-4 and TRBJ1-1, with D possibly matching TRBD1 (5 bases). The CDR3 totals 12 residues. Trimming removed 0 bases from V and 8 bases from J, with 7 bases in between. For the CDR3, the DNA is TGTGCCAGCAGTTTAGCTCCAGGGGAAGCTTTCTTT. Translating it yields CASSLAPGEAFF.

The V call is TRBV11-3, the J call TRBJ2-3; weak D call: TRBD1 (5 bases). Per the germline V gene, CDR1 is SGHNT and CDR2 is YENEEA. The CDR3 consists of 14 residues. Trimming shortened V by 2 bases and J by 6 bases, and 12 bases separated the two germline ends. This chain's CDR3 is CASSLPSKGDTQYF. Written as DNA, the CDR3 is TGTGCCAGCAGCTTACCCAGTAAGGGGGATACGCAGTATTTT.

This chain connects TRBV5-4 to TRBJ2-3; TRBD2 agrees at 10 bases. There are 15 residues in the CDR3. V trimming: 4 bases; J trimming: 2 bases; junction bases outside the gene matches: 4. Germline lookup yields CDR1 SGHNT and CDR2 YYREEE (reference sequence). The CDR3 sequence: CASSVLAGNTDTQYF. The CDR3 bases are TGTGCCAGCAGCGTACTAGCGGGGAACACAGATACGCAGTATTTT.

V gene TRBV2 combines with J gene TRBJ1-2, with D possibly being TRBD1 (6 bases). CDR1 and CDR2 from the germline V gene are SNHLY and FYNNEI. The CDR3 spans 12 residues. Trimming took off 6 bases at V and 8 bases at J, with 13 bases between the two ends. In DNA form, the CDR3 reads TGTGCCAGCAGGGACAGTTCTCTAGGCTACACCTTC. Translated, it gives CASRDSSLGYTF.

The rearrangement joins TRBV5-4 to TRBJ1-2, with a possible D match to TRBD1 (6 bases). CDR1 is SGHNT, CDR2 YYREEE, per germline (reference sequence). The CDR3 is 14 residues long. Trimming left V 3 bases short and J 1 base short, with 10 bases between. This CDR3 reads CASSSTGGNYGYTF. The CDR3 DNA follows: TGTGCCAGCAGCTCGACAGGAGGTAACTATGGCTACACCTTC.

This chain uses TRBV12-3 or TRBV12-4 with TRBJ1-2; D remains ambiguous. This CDR3 is 12 amino acids long. Trimming left V 6 bases short and J 5 bases short, with 10 bases between. CDR3 loop: CASRRGEYGYTF. The CDR3 nucleotides read TGTGCCAGCAGACGAGGCGAATATGGCTACACCTTC.

This clone was counted a single time. The rearrangement uses TRBV10-3 and TRBJ1-1, with D hard to call. V lost 4 bases, J lost 5 bases, and 11 bases lay in between. Germline lookup yields CDR1 ENHRY and CDR2 SYGVKD. The CDR3 has 13 residues. The CDR3 DNA is TGTGCCATCAGTGCCCGTCCTAAGACTGAAGCTTTCTTT. Translated, it gives CAISARPKTEAFF.

The chain uses TRBV27 and TRBJ2-7; D is unclear. The ends were cut back, 5 bases at V and 6 bases at J, with 14 bases in the middle. Germline V CDR1 and CDR2: MNHEY, SMNVEV (reference sequence). The length of the CDR3 is 13 residues. In nucleotides, the CDR3 is TGTGCCAGCAGTCCCGCGGCCTTTGCCGAGCAGTACTTC. Amino acid sequence: CASSPAAFAEQYF.

V is TRBV5-1 and J is TRBJ1-6, with 9 bases matching TRBD1. The V gene end was trimmed by 0 bases and the J gene end by 8 bases; junction bases not matched to a gene: 6. The CDR3 length is 16 residues. Per the germline V gene, CDR1 is SGHRS and CDR2 is YFSETQ. The CDR3: CASSLDDRGFYSPLHF. In DNA form, the CDR3 reads TGCGCCAGCAGCTTGGATGACAGGGGGTTCTATTCACCCCTCCACTTT. Based on the CDR3 plus reference TRBV5-1 and TRBJ1-6, the full variable domain is KAGVTQTPRYLIKTRGQQVTLSCSPISGHRSVSWYQQTPGQGLQFLFEYFSETQRNKGNFPGRFSGRQFSNSRSEMNVSTLELGDSALYLCASSLDDRGFYSPLHFGNGTRLTVT.

The rearrangement uses TRBV6-5 and TRBJ1-2; D not resolved. Per the germline V gene, CDR1 is MNHEY and CDR2 is SVGAGI. CDR3 length: 14 residues. Trimming stripped 6 bases from V and 6 bases from J, with 17 bases between. The CDR3 sequence is CASSPFIRKNGYTF. CDR3 nucleotides: TGTGCCAGCAGCCCCTTTATCCGTAAAAATGGCTACACCTTC.

The chain recombines TRBV7-2 with TRBJ2-3, with 11 bases that match TRBD2. CDR3 length: 18 amino acids. The J segment lost 0 bases and the V segment lost 3 bases, leaving 8 bases of the junction unmatched. Germline CDR1 reads SGHTA; CDR2 reads FQGNSA. The CDR3 coding sequence is TGTGCCAGCAGCTTTGCGGTCCTAGCGGGGGGAAGCACAGATACGCAGTATTTT. This translates into CASSFAVLAGGSTDTQYF.

The chain uses TRBV21-1 and TRBJ2-1; the D call in the table, TRBD2, was not verified against the DNA. TRBV21-1 is a documented pseudogene. This CDR3 has 19 residues. CDR3 nucleotide sequence: TGTGCCAGCAGCAAATTCGGGGGAGGGAAGAAGGAGTGCCACAATGAGCAGTTCTTC. Protein: CASSKFGGGKKECHNEQFF.

The V and J genes are TRBV5-4 and TRBJ2-1; D may be TRBD1 (5 bases). Trimming shortened V by 4 bases and J by 6 bases, and 11 bases separated the two germline ends. Germline V CDR1 and CDR2: SGHNT, YYREEE (reference sequence). The CDR3 spans 13 residues. DNA of the CDR3: TGTGCCAGCAGCCCACAGGTTATCAATGAGCAGTTCTTC. It specifies CASSPQVINEQFF. Together with reference TRBV5-4 and TRBJ2-1, the CDR3 gives the full variable domain: ETGVTQSPTHLIKTRGQQVTLRCSSQSGHNTVSWYQQALGQGPQFIFQYYREEENGRGNFPPRFSGLQFPNYSSELNVNALELDDSALYLCASSPQVINEQFFGPGTRLTVL.

This clone was observed once. V is TRBV5-1 and J is TRBJ2-2; TRBD1 aligns across 9 bases. J gave up 8 bases and V 4 bases, and 12 bases lay outside the gene matches. Germline-derived CDR1 and CDR2 are SGHRS and YFSETQ. The CDR3 totals 16 residues. CDR3 sequence: CASSPRTGEFVGELFF. The CDR3 coding sequence is TGCGCCAGCAGCCCACGGACAGGGGAGTTTGTAGGGGAGCTGTTTTTT.